Included here is one T cell receptor beta chain sequence, with context. Antigen: not known. After removal of 5 bases from V and 3 bases from J, the junction contained 8 bases not matched to a gene. Germline V CDR1 and CDR2: MNHNY, SVGAGI (reference sequence). The CDR3 sequence is 15 residues long. These data belong to a study of T-cell memory formation after mild COVID-19. Study-level background: Largely donor-specific TCR clusters were found. Study results and limitations: CD4/CD8 balance characterized clones contracting day 15 to 85, and CD4+ skew characterized later expanders. There was no confirmation that second-wave clones peaking on day 37 were SARS-CoV-2 specific. Pre-infection memory showed some responding clones, and this suggested that cross-reactive memory joined.

One entry per CDR3 protein results from TCRdb running MiXCR on the 5' RACE reads. The table includes some 450,000 distinct CDR3 sequences, about 20% detected once. The receptor was isolated from an adult woman who had mild COVID-19 (a few samples of this study predate the infection). Cell type and time point are not known. Material for sequencing was PBMCs or a T cell subset sorted from them (not recorded which). The V call is TRBV6-6, the J call TRBJ2-7; 9 nucleotides line up with TRBD1. The chain's CDR3 is CASSTLQGARYEQYF. The CDR3, as DNA: TGTGCCAGCAGTACGTTACAGGGGGCGCGCTACGAGCAGTACTTC.